The TCR beta chain described here comes from a study of shared clonotypes between healthy human individuals. The CDR3 runs to 15 residues. V was pared by 8 bases and J by 0 bases, with 4 bases of the junction left unmatched. The germline CDR1 and CDR2 sequences are LNHDA and SQIVND (reference sequence). Sequenced by immunoSEQ multiplex PCR; TCRdb stores in-frame clones only, minus some. The sample shows around 500,000 clones, 70% to 80% of them seen only once. The sample holds a few counts of this clone. Source material: PBMCs. The V gene is TRBV19, the J gene TRBJ2-2; 9 nucleotides line up with TRBD1. This TCR came from a woman between 35 and 50 years old in good health. Some clones in this sample may be carry-over from other donors' samples. The CDR3 reads CASERDRANTGELFF. The DNA for the CDR3 is TGTGCCAGTGAGAGGGACAGGGCGAACACCGGGGAGCTGTTTTTT.